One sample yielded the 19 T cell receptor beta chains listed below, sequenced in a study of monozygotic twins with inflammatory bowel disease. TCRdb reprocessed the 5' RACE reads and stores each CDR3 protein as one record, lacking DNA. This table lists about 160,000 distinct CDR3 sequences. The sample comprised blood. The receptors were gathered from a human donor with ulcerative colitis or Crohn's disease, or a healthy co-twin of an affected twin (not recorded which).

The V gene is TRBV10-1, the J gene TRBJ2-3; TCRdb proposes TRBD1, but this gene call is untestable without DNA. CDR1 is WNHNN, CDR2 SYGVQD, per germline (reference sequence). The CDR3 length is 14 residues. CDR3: CASTAGELGDTQYF.

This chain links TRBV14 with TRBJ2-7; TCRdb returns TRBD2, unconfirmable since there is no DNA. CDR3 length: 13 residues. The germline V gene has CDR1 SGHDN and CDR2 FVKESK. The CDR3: CASSLGVNYEQYF.

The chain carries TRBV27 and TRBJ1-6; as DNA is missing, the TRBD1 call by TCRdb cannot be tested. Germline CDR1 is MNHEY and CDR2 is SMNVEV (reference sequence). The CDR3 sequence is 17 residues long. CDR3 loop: CASSLARAGGYNSPLHF.

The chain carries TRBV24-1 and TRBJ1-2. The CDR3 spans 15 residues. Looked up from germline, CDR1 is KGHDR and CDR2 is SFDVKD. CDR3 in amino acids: CATSVGSGVVDGYTF.

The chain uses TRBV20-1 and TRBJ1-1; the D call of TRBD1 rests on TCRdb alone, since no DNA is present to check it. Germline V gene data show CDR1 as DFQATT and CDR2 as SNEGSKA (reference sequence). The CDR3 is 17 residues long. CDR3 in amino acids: CSARAVGGYWGNTEAFF.

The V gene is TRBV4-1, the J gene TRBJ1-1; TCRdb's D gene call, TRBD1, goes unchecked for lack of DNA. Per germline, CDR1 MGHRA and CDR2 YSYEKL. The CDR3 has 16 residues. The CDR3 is CASSPIGREMNTEAFF.

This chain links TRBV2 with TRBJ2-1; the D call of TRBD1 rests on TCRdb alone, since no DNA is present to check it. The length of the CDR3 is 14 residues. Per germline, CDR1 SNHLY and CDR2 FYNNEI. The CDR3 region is CASRDRGTYNEQFF.

CDR3 sequence: CSAPGLAVSSYNEQFF. The chain joins TRBV20-1 to TRBJ2-1; the D call from TCRdb, TRBD2, cannot be confirmed without DNA. Looked up from germline, CDR1 is DFQATT and CDR2 is SNEGSKA (reference sequence). The CDR3 runs 16 residues.

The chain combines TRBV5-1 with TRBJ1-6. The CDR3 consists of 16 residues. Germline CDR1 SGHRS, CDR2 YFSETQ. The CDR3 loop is CASSITGLGGNSPLHF.

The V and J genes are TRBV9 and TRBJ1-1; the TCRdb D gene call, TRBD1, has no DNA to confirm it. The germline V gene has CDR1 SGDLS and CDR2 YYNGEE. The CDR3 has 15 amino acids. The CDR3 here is CASSVVTGLDTEAFF.

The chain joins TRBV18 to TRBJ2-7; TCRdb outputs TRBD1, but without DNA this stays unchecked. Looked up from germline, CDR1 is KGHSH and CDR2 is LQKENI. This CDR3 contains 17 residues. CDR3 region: CASSQSLGRAASYEQYF.

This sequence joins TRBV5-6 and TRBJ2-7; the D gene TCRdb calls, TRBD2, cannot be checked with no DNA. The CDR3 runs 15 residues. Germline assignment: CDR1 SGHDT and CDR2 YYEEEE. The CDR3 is CASSLDEAGGNEQYF.

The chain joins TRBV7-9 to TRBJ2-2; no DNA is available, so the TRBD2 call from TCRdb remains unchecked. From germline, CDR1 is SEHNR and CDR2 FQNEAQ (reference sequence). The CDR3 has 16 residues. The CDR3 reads CASSPPGLADTGELFF.

CDR3 protein: CSVGTDSYEQYF. The genes are TRBV29-1 and TRBJ2-7. The CDR3 length is 12 residues. Germline V gene sequence: CDR1 SQVTM, CDR2 ANQGSEA.

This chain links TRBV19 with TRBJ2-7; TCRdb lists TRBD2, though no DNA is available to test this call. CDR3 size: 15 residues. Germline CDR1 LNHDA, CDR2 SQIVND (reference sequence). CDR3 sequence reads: CASSMFASGSYEQYF.

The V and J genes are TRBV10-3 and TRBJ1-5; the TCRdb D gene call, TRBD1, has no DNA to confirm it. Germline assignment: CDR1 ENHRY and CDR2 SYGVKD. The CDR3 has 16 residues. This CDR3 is CAISGRTGGPNQPQHF.

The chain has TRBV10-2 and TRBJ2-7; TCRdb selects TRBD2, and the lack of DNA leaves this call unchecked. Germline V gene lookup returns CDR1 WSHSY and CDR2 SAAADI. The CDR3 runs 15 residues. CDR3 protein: CASSELAGVEGEQYF.

CDR3: CASGFGTENANTGELFF. The chain links TRBV12-5 to TRBJ2-2; there is no DNA to check the TCRdb D call of TRBD1. Germline CDR1 and CDR2: LGHNT and FRNRAP. The CDR3 extends over 17 amino acids.

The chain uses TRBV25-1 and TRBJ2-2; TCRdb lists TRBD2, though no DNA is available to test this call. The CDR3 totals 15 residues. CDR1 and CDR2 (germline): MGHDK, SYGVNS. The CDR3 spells CASSELDSQTGELFF.